A single sample gave rise to the 15 T cell receptor beta chains below, sequenced in a study of spatial heterogeneity in lung cancer. Time point reported: blood at routine non-recurrence follow-up after resection. TCRdb analysed the 5' RACE reads with MiXCR anew, one entry per CDR3 protein. The sample lists 30,000 to 40,000 distinct CDR3 sequences; about 7.9% were seen once. This sample comprised PBMCs, obtained at follow-up. Every receptor here comes from a male donor with early-stage non-small cell lung cancer.

This clonotype has a single count. The CDR3 region has the DNA TGTGCCTGGACCCACGGACAGGGCATTTCCTACGAGCAGTACTTC. Translating it yields CAWTHGQGISYEQYF. This chain uses TRBV30 with TRBJ2-7; 8 bases map to TRBD1. The junction had 9 bases not matched to a gene; V was cut back by 4 bases and J by 1 base. Germline values: CDR1 GTSNPN, CDR2 SVGIG (reference sequence). This CDR3 is built from 15 residues.

This clonotype was recorded a few times. V and J are TRBV7-9 and TRBJ2-7; D is perhaps TRBD1 (6 bases). This CDR3 has 15 amino acids. V dropped 5 bases and J dropped 1 base, with 15 bases sitting between them. The germline V gene encodes CDR1 SEHNR and CDR2 FQNEAQ (reference sequence). CDR3 DNA sequence: TGTGCCAGCAGCCACCCTGACAGGTATTCCTACGAGCAGTACTTC. The encoded protein is CASSHPDRYSYEQYF.

This clonotype was seen repeatedly, ten times or more. V and J are TRBV3-1 and TRBJ2-1, with D perhaps matching TRBD2 (6 bases). V was trimmed by 4 bases and J by 5 bases, leaving 15 bases between them. Germline CDR1 is LGHDT and CDR2 is YNNKEL (reference sequence). The length of the CDR3 is 15 residues. CDR3 region: CASSLSLTSNNEQFF. The CDR3 nucleotides read TGTGCCAGCAGCCTAAGCCTGACTAGTAACAATGAGCAGTTCTTC.

This clonotype was recorded many times. J is TRBJ2-2 and V is TRBV6-5, with D tentatively TRBD1 (5 bases). V lost 2 bases to trimming and J lost 8 bases, with 12 bases between them. The germline CDR1 and CDR2 sequences are MNHEY and SVGAGI. The CDR3 has 14 amino acids. In DNA form, the CDR3 reads TGTGCCAGCAGTTACGGGGCCGGGCAAGGGGAGCTGTTTTTT. This sequence encodes CASSYGAGQGELFF.

The sample holds many counts of this clonotype. The chain has TRBV19 and TRBJ1-5; no clear D. With 3 bases removed from V and 0 bases from J, the gap between germline ends came to 9 bases. There are 15 residues in the CDR3. Looked up from germline, CDR1 is LNHDA and CDR2 is SQIVND (reference sequence). CDR3: CASSMFTYSNQPQHF. The CDR3 DNA reads as TGTGCCAGTAGTATGTTCACGTATAGCAATCAGCCCCAGCATTTT.

This clonotype was recorded many times. This chain joins TRBV30 and TRBJ1-3; unclear D gene. CDR1 is GTSNPN, CDR2 SVGIG, per germline (reference sequence). V shed 6 bases and J shed 7 bases, with 10 bases lying between them. The CDR3 has 11 amino acids. The CDR3 sequence: CACVDRNTIYF. The CDR3 region has the DNA TGTGCCTGTGTCGACCGGAACACCATATATTTT.

This clonotype was detected many times. The rearrangement links TRBV6-2 or TRBV6-3 to TRBJ2-2; D gene uncertain. The V end was cut by 2 bases, the J end by 0 bases, with 7 bases between. The germline CDR1 and CDR2 sequences are MNHEY and SVGEGT. The CDR3 is made up of 15 amino acids. CDR3 nucleotides: TGTGCCAGCAGTTACGGGGTGACGAACACCGGGGAGCTGTTTTTT. Residues: CASSYGVTNTGELFF.

This clonotype was seen at least ten times. The rearrangement uses TRBV5-4 and TRBJ1-4; a weak D match, TRBD1 (5 bases). V shed 4 bases and J shed 5 bases, with 15 bases lying between them. The CDR3 length is 15 residues. Germline V gives CDR1 SGHNT, CDR2 YYREEE (reference sequence). In nucleotides, the CDR3 is TGTGCCAGCAGCCTATCGGGACGGTTAAATGAAAAACTGTTTTTT. Translated, it gives CASSLSGRLNEKLFF.

This clonotype was recorded many times. The chain employs TRBV13 and TRBJ2-2; D is possibly TRBD1 or TRBD2 (6 bases each). From germline, CDR1 is PRHDT and CDR2 FYEKMQ (reference sequence). The CDR3 has 16 residues. The V gene lost 6 bases and the J gene lost 0 bases, with 14 bases spanning the gap. CDR3 region: CASRQWGASNTGELFF. DNA of the CDR3: TGTGCCAGCAGACAGTGGGGGGCTTCGAACACCGGGGAGCTGTTTTTT.

This clonotype occurred a few times. This chain links TRBV25-1 with TRBJ1-3, with a tentative D call TRBD1 (6 bases). With 2 bases removed from V and 3 bases from J, the gap between germline ends came to 17 bases. CDR3 size: 17 residues. The germline CDR1 and CDR2 sequences are MGHDK and SYGVNS. The CDR3 reads CASSEDLGVDSGNTIYF. The DNA of the CDR3 is TGTGCCAGCAGTGAAGATCTAGGTGTGGACAGTGGAAACACCATATATTTT.

The sample holds many counts of this clonotype. The CDR3 DNA is TGCAGCGGATGGACAGACTCCCAAGAGACCCAGTACTTC. Encoded protein: CSGWTDSQETQYF. The chain joins TRBV29-1 to TRBJ2-5, with a weak D call TRBD1 (6 bases). This CDR3 comprises 13 residues. Trimming took off 7 bases at V and 1 base at J, with 13 bases between the two ends. Per the germline V gene, CDR1 is SQVTM and CDR2 is ANQGSEA.

This clonotype was counted only a few times. The chain employs TRBV11-2 and TRBJ2-1; D ambiguous. The CDR3 covers 12 residues. Germline V CDR1 and CDR2: SGHAT, FQNNGV. V lost 5 bases to trimming and J lost 10 bases, with 12 bases between them. CDR3 sequence: CASSPMVMEQFF. The CDR3 region has the DNA TGTGCCAGCAGCCCGATGGTGATGGAGCAGTTCTTC. Together with reference TRBV11-2 and TRBJ2-1, the CDR3 gives the full variable domain: EAGVAQSPRYKIIEKRQSVAFWCNPISGHATLYWYQQILGQGPKLLIQFQNNGVVDDSQLPKDRFSAERLKGVDSTLKIQPAKLEDSAVYLCASSPMVMEQFFGPGTRLTVL.

Concerning this clonotype itself: A read error is possible here, since a much larger clone lies one base away. This sequence joins TRBV7-6 and TRBJ2-1; TRBD1 matches at 11 bases. Per germline, CDR1 SGHVS and CDR2 FNYEAQ. V shed 1 base and J 9 bases; nucleotides not matched to a gene: 8. The CDR3 loop spans 16 amino acids. In DNA, the CDR3 is TGTGCCAGCAGCTTAGGGCGTGGACAGGGGGCAACTGAGCAGTTCTTC. Translated, it gives CASSLGRGQGATEQFF.

This clonotype was seen at least ten times. V and J are TRBV6-5 and TRBJ2-7, with D unclear. CDR3 length: 14 residues. The germline V and J ends were trimmed by 0 bases and 1 base, with 7 bases remaining between them. Germline loops: CDR1 MNHEY, CDR2 SVGAGI. In DNA, the CDR3 is TGTGCCAGCAGTTACTCGACTCGTTCCTACGAGCAGTACTTC. Protein product: CASSYSTRSYEQYF.

The J gene is TRBJ2-3, the V gene TRBV5-4; 10 nucleotides line up with TRBD2. Germline-derived CDR1 and CDR2 are SGHNT and YYREEE (reference sequence). The CDR3 extends over 18 amino acids. V was pared by 3 bases and J by 4 bases, with 14 bases of the junction left unmatched. The DNA for the CDR3 is TGTGCCAGCAGCTCCGATCCCCGCAGCGGGGGGGCCTCAGATACGCAGTATTTT. It codes for CASSSDPRSGGASDTQYF.